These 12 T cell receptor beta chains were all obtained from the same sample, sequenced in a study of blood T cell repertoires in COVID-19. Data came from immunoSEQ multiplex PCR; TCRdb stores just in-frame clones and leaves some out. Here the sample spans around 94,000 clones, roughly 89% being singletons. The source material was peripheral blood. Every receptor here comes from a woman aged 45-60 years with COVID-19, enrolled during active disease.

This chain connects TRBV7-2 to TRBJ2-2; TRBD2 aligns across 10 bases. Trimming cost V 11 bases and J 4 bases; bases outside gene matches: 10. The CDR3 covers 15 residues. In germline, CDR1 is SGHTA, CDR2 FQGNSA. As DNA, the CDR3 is TGTGCCGGATCCTTAGCGGGGGGCCTCACCGGGGAGCTGTTTTTT. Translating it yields CAGSLAGGLTGELFF.

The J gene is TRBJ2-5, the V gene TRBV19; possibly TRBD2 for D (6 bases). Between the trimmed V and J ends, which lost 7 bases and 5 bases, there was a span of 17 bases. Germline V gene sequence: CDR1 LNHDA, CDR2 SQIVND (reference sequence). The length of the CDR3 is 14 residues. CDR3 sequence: CASTPGARGETQYF. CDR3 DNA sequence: TGTGCCAGTACCCCGGGAGCCCGAGGGGAGACCCAGTACTTC.

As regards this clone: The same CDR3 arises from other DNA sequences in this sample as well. The CDR3 nucleotides read TGTGCCAGCAGCACTGGCGGGAACACTGAAGCTTTCTTT. It yields the protein CASSTGGNTEAFF. The chain employs TRBV6-5 and TRBJ1-1; D ambiguous. Germline CDR1 reads MNHEY; CDR2 reads SVGAGI. V lost 6 bases to trimming and J lost 1 base, with 9 bases between them. The CDR3 sequence is 13 residues long.

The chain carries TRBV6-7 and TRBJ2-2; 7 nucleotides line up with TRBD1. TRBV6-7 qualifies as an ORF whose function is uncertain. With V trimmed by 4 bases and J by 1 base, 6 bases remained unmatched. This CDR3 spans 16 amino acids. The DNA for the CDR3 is TGTGCCAGCAGTTGCTCCGGGACAGAGAACACCGGGGAGCTGTTTTTT. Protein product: CASSCSGTENTGELFF.

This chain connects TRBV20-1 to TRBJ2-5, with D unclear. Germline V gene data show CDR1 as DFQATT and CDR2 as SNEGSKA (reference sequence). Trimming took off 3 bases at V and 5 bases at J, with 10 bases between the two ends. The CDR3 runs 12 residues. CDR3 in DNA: TGCAGTGCTAGTGAAGCTTCGGAGACCCAGTACTTC. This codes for CSASEASETQYF.

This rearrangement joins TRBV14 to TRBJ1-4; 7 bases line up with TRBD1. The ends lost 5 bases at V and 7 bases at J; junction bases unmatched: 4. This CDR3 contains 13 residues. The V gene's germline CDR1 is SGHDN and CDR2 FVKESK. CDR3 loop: CASSYYRGEKLFF. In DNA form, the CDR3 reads TGTGCCAGCAGCTACTACAGGGGTGAAAAACTGTTTTTT.

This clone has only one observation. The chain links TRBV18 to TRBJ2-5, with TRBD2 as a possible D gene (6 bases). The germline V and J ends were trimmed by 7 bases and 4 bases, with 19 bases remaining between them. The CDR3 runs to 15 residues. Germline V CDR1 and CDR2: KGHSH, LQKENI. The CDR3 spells CASYGTPGPGETQYF. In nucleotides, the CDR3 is TGTGCCAGCTACGGGACTCCTGGGCCGGGAGAGACCCAGTACTTC.

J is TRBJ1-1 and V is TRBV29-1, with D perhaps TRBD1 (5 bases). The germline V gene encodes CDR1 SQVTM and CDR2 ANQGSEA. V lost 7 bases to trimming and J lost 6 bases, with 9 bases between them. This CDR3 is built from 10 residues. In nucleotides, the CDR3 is TGCAGCGGTCGGGGGGCTGAAGCTTTCTTT. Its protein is CSGRGAEAFF.

The CDR3 is CASSQVGGNSPLHF. CDR3 sequence (DNA): TGTGCCAGCAGCCAAGTCGGAGGGAATTCACCCCTCCACTTT. This chain uses TRBV14 with TRBJ1-6; D is unclear. Trimming removed 1 base from V and 7 bases from J, with 8 bases in between. The CDR3 extends over 14 amino acids. In germline, CDR1 is SGHDN, CDR2 FVKESK.

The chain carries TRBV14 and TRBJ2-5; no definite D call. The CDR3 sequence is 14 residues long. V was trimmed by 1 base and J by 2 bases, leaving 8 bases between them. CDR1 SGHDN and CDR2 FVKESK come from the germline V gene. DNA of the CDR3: TGTGCCAGCAGCCAAGTGCAGTATCAAGAGACCCAGTACTTC. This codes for CASSQVQYQETQYF.

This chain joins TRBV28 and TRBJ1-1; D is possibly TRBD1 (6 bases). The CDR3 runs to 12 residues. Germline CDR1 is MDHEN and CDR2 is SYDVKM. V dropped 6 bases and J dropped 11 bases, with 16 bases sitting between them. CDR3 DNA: TGTGCCAGCAGAATACCAGGGGCGCGGGCTTTCTTT. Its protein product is CASRIPGARAFF.

The chain's CDR3 is CASSPRQSNQPQHF. The CDR3 DNA is TGTGCCAGCTCACCGCGGCAGAGCAATCAGCCCCAGCATTTT. V gene TRBV18 combines with J gene TRBJ1-5, with D unclear. The CDR3 covers 14 residues. CDR1 KGHSH and CDR2 LQKENI come from the germline V gene. Trimming stripped 3 bases from V and 1 base from J, with 7 bases between.